One sample yielded the 23 T cell receptor beta chains listed below, sequenced in a study of blood T cell repertoires in COVID-19 (dated by TCRdb to the early 2020s). Libraries were prepared through the immunoSEQ multiplex PCR assay. TCRdb re-hosts the immuneACCESS table, in-frame sequences only. Its copies lack some clones; in the studies checked, an unresolved V gene accounts for under half of them, and the cause for the rest is not known. This sample gives around 160,000 clones in total; more than 75% of them show up just once. The ten largest clones add up to around 15% of the sample. The sequencing sample was made of peripheral blood. The origin of the receptors is a human donor with acute or convalescent COVID-19. The donor label of this sample is uncertain.

The chain couples TRBV6-6 to TRBJ1-5; D call uncertain. The germline V gene has CDR1 MNHNY and CDR2 SVGAGI (reference sequence). CDR3 length equals 12 residues. Deletions cut 6 bases from V and 7 bases from J, with 10 bases between. The CDR3 loop reads CASSHPGQPQHF. CDR3 coding DNA: TGTGCCAGCAGCCATCCGGGGCAGCCCCAGCATTTT.

This chain connects TRBV11-2 to TRBJ1-2; no reliable D call. V was pared by 5 bases and J by 4 bases, with 17 bases between. The CDR3 spans 15 residues. Germline CDR1 SGHAT, CDR2 FQNNGV. As DNA, the CDR3 is TGTGCCAGCAGCGCCGGGTCCAATCCGGGCTATGGCTACACCTTC. This translates into CASSAGSNPGYGYTF.

This chain connects TRBV7-3 to TRBJ2-2; D remains ambiguous. V lost 4 bases and J lost 4, with 10 bases in between. CDR1 and CDR2 from the germline V gene are SGHTA and FQGTGA. This CDR3 spans 14 amino acids. Here the CDR3 reads CASSSFTGTGELFF. The CDR3 bases are TGTGCCAGCAGCTCCTTCACCGGCACCGGGGAGCTGTTTTTT.

J is TRBJ1-2 and V is TRBV13, with D maybe TRBD1 (5 bases). With 3 bases removed from V and 6 bases from J, the gap between germline ends came to 20 bases. This CDR3 region has 16 residues. Germline assignment: CDR1 PRHDT and CDR2 FYEKMQ (reference sequence). As DNA, the CDR3 is TGTGCCAGCAGCTTGGGCAGGGAAGGGGTCGCTAATGGCTACACCTTC. Its translation is CASSLGREGVANGYTF. The full variable domain, in which reference TRBV13 and TRBJ1-2 provide the parts outside the CDR3, is AAGVIQSPRHLIKEKRETATLKCYPIPRHDTVYWYQQGPGQDPQFLISFYEKMQSDKGSIPDRFSAQQFSDYHSELNMSSLELGDSALYFCASSLGREGVANGYTFGSGTRLTVV.

The sample holds a few counts of this clone. The rearrangement joins TRBV4-2 to TRBJ1-3; 7 bases match TRBD1. CDR3 length: 15 residues. With V trimmed by 1 base and J by 3 bases, 3 bases remained unmatched. CDR1 and CDR2 from the germline V gene are LGHNA and YNFKEQ. This CDR3 is CASSQGAGGGNTIYF. Here the CDR3 DNA reads TGTGCCAGCAGCCAAGGGGCAGGGGGTGGAAACACCATATATTTT.

The table lists this clone with a few counts. The chain links TRBV28 to TRBJ1-5, with D possibly matching TRBD1 (6 bases). V lost 6 bases to trimming and J lost 4 bases, with 13 bases between them. This CDR3 has 14 residues. Germline CDR1 MDHEN, CDR2 SYDVKM. CDR3 in amino acids: CASSPGQTNQPQHF. In DNA form, the CDR3 reads TGTGCCAGCAGCCCTGGACAGACTAATCAGCCCCAGCATTTT.

This rearrangement joins TRBV2 to TRBJ1-4; a possible D gene is TRBD1 (5 bases). V lost 5 bases to trimming and J lost 7 bases, with 14 bases between them. In germline, CDR1 is SNHLY, CDR2 FYNNEI. CDR3 length equals 14 residues. The CDR3 bases are TGTGCCAGCAGTTTGCAGGGAAGGGGTGAAAAACTGTTTTTT. Encoded protein: CASSLQGRGEKLFF.

V and J are TRBV2 and TRBJ1-2, with D perhaps TRBD1 (5 bases). V dropped 6 bases and J dropped 4 bases, with 12 bases sitting between them. Germline CDR1 and CDR2: SNHLY and FYNNEI. The CDR3 covers 13 residues. The CDR3 region is CASRMDTAYGYTF. The CDR3 DNA is TGTGCCAGCAGGATGGACACGGCCTATGGCTACACCTTC.

The rearrangement joins TRBV7-2 to TRBJ1-4; 8 bases are a match to TRBD1. The V gene's germline CDR1 is SGHTA and CDR2 FQGNSA. V was pared by 4 bases and J by 8 bases, with 9 bases of the junction left unmatched. This CDR3 region has 15 residues. This CDR3 is CASSSWTGSREKLFF. The CDR3, as DNA: TGTGCCAGCAGCTCATGGACAGGGTCGAGAGAAAAACTGTTTTTT.

V gene TRBV15 combines with J gene TRBJ1-2, with D possibly being TRBD1 (5 bases). Trimming removed 0 bases from V and 4 bases from J, with 15 bases in between. The CDR3 spans 16 residues. Germline loops: CDR1 LNHNV, CDR2 YYDKDF (reference sequence). As DNA, the CDR3 is TGTGCCACCAGCAGAGATCGGGGGGGATTCGGCTATGGCTACACCTTC. Translating it yields CATSRDRGGFGYGYTF.

This chain uses TRBV5-1 with TRBJ1-3; a possible D gene is TRBD1 (6 bases). Trimming shortened V by 2 bases and J by 2 bases, and 17 bases separated the two germline ends. The CDR3 spans 17 residues. The germline gives CDR1 SGHRS, CDR2 YFSETQ. The DNA for the CDR3 is TGCGCCAGCAGCTTCACAGGGACCCTTAATCCTGGAAACACCATATATTTT. Its translation: CASSFTGTLNPGNTIYF.

This chain joins TRBV5-4 and TRBJ1-2; 8 bases line up with TRBD1. Germline CDR1 SGHNT, CDR2 YYREEE (reference sequence). Trimming removed 0 bases from V and 6 bases from J; junction bases left unmatched: 7. This CDR3 region has 15 residues. The CDR3 is CASSLEQGAFHGYTF. CDR3 bases: TGTGCCAGCAGCTTGGAGCAGGGGGCGTTTCATGGCTACACCTTC.

The CDR3 region is CASSNRAQPQHF. The DNA of the CDR3 is TGTGCCAGCAGTAACAGGGCGCAGCCCCAGCATTTT. This chain joins TRBV6-5 and TRBJ1-5; the D gene is possibly TRBD1 (6 bases). Germline CDR1 MNHEY, CDR2 SVGAGI. This CDR3 is built from 12 residues. V gave up 5 bases and J gave up 7 bases, with 9 bases separating them.

The V call is TRBV5-6, the J call TRBJ1-6; 8 nucleotides line up with TRBD1. The J segment lost 0 bases and the V segment lost 4 bases, leaving 9 bases of the junction unmatched. CDR3 length: 18 amino acids. Germline lookup yields CDR1 SGHDT and CDR2 YYEEEE. CDR3 loop: CASSPDRGPSSYNSPLHF. The CDR3 DNA follows: TGTGCCAGCAGCCCCGACAGGGGCCCGAGCTCCTATAATTCACCCCTCCACTTT.

V gene TRBV6-5 combines with J gene TRBJ1-4; TRBD1 is a possible D gene (5 bases). The CDR3 is 16 amino acids. Per germline, CDR1 MNHEY and CDR2 SVGAGI. Trimming pared 3 bases from V and 2 bases from J, leaving 13 bases between. The CDR3 DNA reads as TGTGCCAGCAGTTATACTTGGGGCAGCACTAATGAAAAACTGTTTTTT. It is translated as CASSYTWGSTNEKLFF.

This clone was observed a single time. The chain combines TRBV19 with TRBJ1-5; 7 bases fit TRBD1. J lost 3 bases, V lost 8 bases, and 10 bases had no gene match. The CDR3 extends over 15 amino acids. Germline V CDR1 and CDR2: LNHDA, SQIVND (reference sequence). DNA for the CDR3: TGTGCCAGTGGAGGAGGGGGCCCCTACAATCAGCCCCAGCATTTT. Residues: CASGGGGPYNQPQHF.

On this clone: The germline gene is not matched at one end of the junction; a read error may be the cause. This chain connects TRBV25-1 to TRBJ1-4, with 9 bases lining up with TRBD1. Germline lookup yields CDR1 MGHDK and CDR2 SYGVNS. The CDR3 covers 16 residues. The CDR3 DNA sequence: TGCGCCAGCAGTGATTCCGGGACAGGGTATAATGAAAAACTGTTTTTT. Its protein is CASSDSGTGYNEKLFF.

In its sample, this clone was seen once. The chain links TRBV5-1 to TRBJ1-2; D is possibly TRBD1 (6 bases). Trimming removed 1 base from V and 3 bases from J, with 10 bases in between. The CDR3 loop spans 14 amino acids. Germline-derived CDR1 and CDR2 are SGHRS and YFSETQ. Here the CDR3 DNA reads TGCGCCAGCAGCTTGCAGGGGCGCGACTATGGCTACACCTTC. Encoded protein: CASSLQGRDYGYTF.

The genes are TRBV3-1 (or the pseudogene TRBV3-2) and TRBJ1-6; maybe TRBD1 (5 bases). V lost 3 bases and J lost 9, with 15 bases in between. Germline V gives CDR1 LGHDT, CDR2 YNNKEL (reference sequence). CDR3 length: 15 residues. CDR3 nucleotides: TGTGCCAGCAGCCAGTTTTTGGGGCTAATTTCACCCCTCCACTTT. This gives the protein CASSQFLGLISPLHF.

The chain joins TRBV3-1 (or the pseudogene TRBV3-2) to TRBJ2-7; 7 nucleotides agree with TRBD2. The CDR3 loop spans 13 amino acids. Trimming at V came to 1 base and at J to 6 bases, leaving 3 bases not matched to a gene. The germline V gene has CDR1 LGHDT and CDR2 YNNKEL (reference sequence). CDR3: CASSQVRTSEQYF. CDR3 DNA: TGTGCCAGCAGCCAAGTTAGGACTAGCGAGCAGTACTTC.

This clone showed up many times. This chain joins TRBV6-6 and TRBJ1-1; D possibly corresponds to TRBD1 (5 bases). Deletions cut 0 bases from V and 1 base from J, with 12 bases between. The CDR3 consists of 16 residues. The germline gives CDR1 MNHNY, CDR2 SVGAGI (reference sequence). The CDR3 protein is CASSYSVSRENTEAFF. CDR3 DNA sequence: TGTGCCAGCAGTTACTCGGTATCCAGGGAGAACACTGAAGCTTTCTTT.

The chain joins TRBV4-2 to TRBJ1-5; maybe TRBD1 (6 bases). The length of the CDR3 is 16 residues. V was pared by 3 bases and J by 0 bases, with 12 bases between. Germline V gene lookup returns CDR1 LGHNA and CDR2 YNFKEQ. The CDR3 here is CASSQGSDSSNQPQHF. The CDR3 nucleotides are TGTGCCAGCAGCCAGGGCTCGGACAGTAGCAATCAGCCCCAGCATTTT.

The CDR3 coding sequence is TGTGCCAGCAGCCCCTTGAGGACTGGGGCCAACGTCCTGACTTTC. Encoded protein: CASSPLRTGANVLTF. V is TRBV3-1 (or the pseudogene TRBV3-2) and J is TRBJ2-6; no reliable D call. The germline V gene encodes CDR1 LGHDT and CDR2 YNNKEL (reference sequence). The CDR3 runs 15 residues. Trimming cost V 4 bases and J 2 bases, with 9 bases left between them.